These T cell receptor beta chains were read from a single sample in a study of cytomegalovirus exposure and HLA in healthy donors. Repertoires were generated with immunoSEQ multiplex PCR, while TCRdb's copy carries only in-frame clones and drops some. This table holds about 92,000 clones, 93% found once. The sequenced sample consisted of PBMCs. The receptors here all came from a woman in her thirties in good health and CMV-seropositive. CDR3s include the opening cysteine and the closing phenylalanine or tryptophan. A D gene is named only where the DNA matches it firmly. Some rows mark clone size as missing; the rest say once, few, many or name a class of expanded clone.

j_call: TRBJ2-5; clone_size: -; d_call: TRBD2; v_call: TRBV9; cdr3_aa: CASSETLVGRAGETQYF; cdr3_nt: TGTGCCAGCAGCGAGACCCTTGTCGGGAGGGCCGGTGAGACCCAGTACTTC
j_call: TRBJ2-2; clone_size: -; d_call: -; v_call: TRBV29-1; cdr3_aa: CSVRPLGSTGELFF; cdr3_nt: TGCAGCGTCCGCCCTTTGGGGAGCACCGGGGAGCTGTTTTTT
j_call: TRBJ2-3; clone_size: -; d_call: TRBD2; v_call: TRBV29-1; cdr3_aa: CSVEWTSGRVLGDTQYF; cdr3_nt: TGCAGCGTTGAATGGACTAGCGGGAGGGTGCTCGGGGATACGCAGTATTTT
j_call: TRBJ2-7; clone_size: -; d_call: -; v_call: TRBV21-1; cdr3_aa: CASSKEGTGSHEQYF; cdr3_nt: TGTGCCAGCAGCAAAGAGGGGACAGGGAGCCACGAGCAGTACTTC
j_call: TRBJ2-1; clone_size: -; d_call: TRBD2; v_call: TRBV2; cdr3_aa: CASSELKPAGAMNEQFF; cdr3_nt: TGTGCCAGCAGTGAGCTAAAGCCGGCGGGAGCTATGAATGAGCAGTTCTTC
j_call: TRBJ2-7; clone_size: -; d_call: TRBD2; v_call: TRBV25-1; cdr3_aa: CASSESGLARGYVQYF; cdr3_nt: TGTGCCAGCAGTGAATCCGGACTAGCTCGGGGTTACGTGCAGTACTTC
j_call: TRBJ2-2; clone_size: once; d_call: -; v_call: TRBV30; cdr3_aa: CAWSVRREGELFF; cdr3_nt: TGTGCCTGGAGTGTACGGCGGGAAGGGGAGCTGTTTTTT
j_call: TRBJ2-5; clone_size: -; d_call: -; v_call: TRBV5-4; cdr3_aa: CASKTGPGLQRETQYF; cdr3_nt: TGTGCCAGCAAAACTGGACCGGGACTCCAGCGAGAGACCCAGTACTTC
j_call: TRBJ2-7; clone_size: -; d_call: TRBD2; v_call: TRBV4-2; cdr3_aa: CASSHGTSFGYEQYF; cdr3_nt: TGTGCCAGCAGCCACGGGACTAGCTTCGGCTACGAGCAGTACTTC
j_call: TRBJ1-2; clone_size: -; d_call: TRBD1; v_call: TRBV6-5; cdr3_aa: CASSYSTGGNYGYTF; cdr3_nt: TGTGCCAGCAGTTACTCGACAGGGGGCAACTATGGCTACACCTTC
j_call: TRBJ2-2; clone_size: -; d_call: TRBD1; v_call: TRBV19; cdr3_aa: CASSILRDRRLYTGELFF; cdr3_nt: TGTGCCAGTAGTATACTCAGGGACAGACGATTATACACCGGGGAGCTGTTTTTT